Listed below are T cell receptor beta chains from one sample, sequenced in a study of CD8 T cells in Susac syndrome. TCRdb reprocessed the immunoSEQ multiplex PCR reads with MiXCR, giving one entry per CDR3 protein. The profile shows 150,000 to 250,000 distinct CDR3 sequences, 90% to 95% of them singletons. Sequencing was carried out using CD4+ T cells from PBMCs. Receptors originate from a human donor with multiple sclerosis. CDR3s include the opening cysteine and the closing phenylalanine or tryptophan. A D gene is named only where the DNA matches it firmly. Rows give clone size only sometimes, using once, few, many, or a class for an expanded clone.

v_call	j_call	clone_size	d_call	cdr3_aa	cdr3_nt
TRBV6-6	TRBJ1-5	NA	NA	CASSYISTPWSQHF	TGTGCCAGCAGTTACATCTCTACACCGTGGTCCCAGCATTTT
TRBV2	TRBJ1-1	NA	NA	CASSERGVNTEAFF	TGTGCCAGCAGTGAACGGGGAGTGAACACTGAAGCTTTCTTT
TRBV25-1	TRBJ1-1	NA	NA	CATQRQGNTEAFF	TGTGCCACCCAGAGGCAGGGGAACACTGAAGCTTTCTTT
TRBV2	TRBJ1-5	NA	NA	CASRTDNQPQHF	TGTGCCAGCAGGACAGACAATCAGCCCCAGCATTTT
TRBV12-3/TRBV12-4	TRBJ2-2	NA	NA	CAVTTGSITGELFF	TGTGCCGTAACCACAGGGTCGATTACCGGGGAGCTGTTTTTT
TRBV20-1	TRBJ2-7	NA	NA	CSARGTAYEQYF	TGCAGTGCTAGAGGGACAGCCTACGAGCAGTACTTC
TRBV29-1	TRBJ2-3	NA	NA	CSVSTGVTSTDTQYF	TGCAGCGTCTCGACGGGGGTTACTAGCACAGATACGCAGTATTTT
TRBV14	TRBJ1-1	NA	NA	CASSQRPGQNTEAFF	TGTGCCAGCAGCCAGAGACCGGGACAGAACACTGAAGCTTTCTTT
TRBV2	TRBJ1-1	NA	NA	CASSEAGQIEAFF	TGTGCCAGCAGTGAAGCAGGACAAATTGAAGCTTTCTTT
TRBV27	TRBJ1-2	once	TRBD1	CASSSADRLGNGYTF	TGTGCCAGCAGTTCGGCGGACAGGTTAGGTAATGGCTACACCTTC
TRBV3-1	TRBJ2-5	NA	NA	CASSRHGPNCNF	TGTGCCAGCAGTCGTCACGGACCAAACTGCAACTTC
TRBV19	TRBJ1-5	NA	TRBD1	CASSPTGGHQPQHF	TGTGCCAGTAGTCCTACAGGGGGTCATCAGCCCCAGCATTTT
TRBV30	TRBJ2-3	NA	NA	CAWSVTGDTQYF	TGTGCCTGGAGCGTAACAGGGGATACGCAGTATTTT
TRBV27	TRBJ2-7	once	NA	CASRSRKDFSYEQYF	TGTGCCAGCAGGAGCCGCAAGGACTTCTCCTACGAGCAGTACTTC
TRBV29-1	TRBJ2-5	NA	NA	CSVEHGGRETQYF	TGCAGCGTTGAGCATGGCGGGCGGGAGACCCAGTACTTC
TRBV3-1	TRBJ2-3	NA	TRBD2	CASSQVWRGRTHLTDTQYF	TGTGCCAGCAGCCAAGTCTGGCGCGGGAGGACTCATTTGACAGATACGCAGTATTTT
TRBV12-5	TRBJ2-1	NA	NA	CASGLGDEQFF	TGTGCTAGTGGTTTGGGGGACGAGCAGTTCTTC
TRBV6-2/TRBV6-3	TRBJ1-5	NA	NA	CASMDPSPPQHF	TGTGCCAGCATGGACCCGAGCCCGCCCCAGCATTTT
TRBV20-1	TRBJ2-3	NA	TRBD2	CSAITSGSTDTQYF	TGCAGTGCTATCACTAGCGGGAGTACAGATACGCAGTATTTT
TRBV20-1	TRBJ2-7	NA	NA	CSATPGTPSYEQYF	TGCAGTGCTACCCCCGGGACACCCTCCTACGAGCAGTACTTC
TRBV30	TRBJ2-2	once	NA	CAWRGATGELFF	TGTGCCTGGAGGGGGGCCACCGGGGAGCTGTTTTTT
TRBV5-1	TRBJ2-3	NA	TRBD1	CASSVDRGADTQYF	TGCGCCAGCAGCGTGGACAGGGGGGCAGATACGCAGTATTTT
TRBV29-1	TRBJ1-2	NA	NA	CSAGSGGGYTF	TGCAGCGCGGGGTCTGGGGGTGGCTACACCTTC
TRBV12-3/TRBV12-4	TRBJ2-5	NA	NA	CASSLLSEETQYF	TGTGCCAGCAGTTTACTCAGCGAAGAGACCCAGTACTTC
TRBV15	TRBJ2-1	NA	TRBD2	CATARGEGEQFF	TGTGCCACCGCCCGGGGGGAGGGTGAGCAGTTCTTC
TRBV5-1	TRBJ2-1	NA	NA	CASSLSGSTLRTDEQFF	TGCGCCAGCAGCTTGTCGGGGTCTACTCTCAGGACGGATGAGCAGTTCTTC
TRBV19	TRBJ2-5	NA	TRBD2	CASSMASGRIWEETQYF	TGTGCCAGTAGTATGGCTAGCGGGAGGATCTGGGAAGAGACCCAGTACTTC
TRBV12-3/TRBV12-4	TRBJ2-2	NA	NA	CASGTSPGELFF	TGTGCCAGCGGAACTAGCCCCGGGGAGCTGTTTTTT
TRBV9	TRBJ2-5	NA	NA	CASSAGLIQETQYF	TGTGCCAGCAGCGCGGGACTGATCCAAGAGACCCAGTACTTC
TRBV29-1	TRBJ2-2	NA	NA	CSVPLGELFF	TGCAGCGTCCCCCTCGGGGAGCTGTTTTTT
TRBV12-3/TRBV12-4	TRBJ2-3	NA	NA	CASSFVITDTQYF	TGTGCCAGCAGTTTTGTCATCACAGATACGCAGTATTTT
TRBV29-1	TRBJ1-2	once	NA	CSVVDTLRYGYTF	TGCAGCGTTGTAGATACTCTACGCTATGGCTACACCTTC
TRBV18	TRBJ2-7	NA	TRBD1	CASSPMEGQGYEQYF	TGTGCCAGCTCACCTATGGAGGGACAGGGCTACGAGCAGTACTTC
TRBV10-3	TRBJ2-5	NA	TRBD2	CAISEATSLGETQYF	TGTGCCATCAGTGAGGCGACTAGCTTAGGGGAGACCCAGTACTTC
TRBV15	TRBJ2-7	NA	NA	CATSRELAVYEQYF	TGTGCCACCAGCAGAGAATTAGCAGTCTACGAGCAGTACTTC
TRBV20-1	TRBJ2-3	NA	NA	CSAGLSVDTQYF	TGCAGTGCCGGACTCAGCGTGGATACGCAGTATTTT
TRBV5-6	TRBJ2-2	NA	TRBD2	CASSLVTSGNTGELFF	TGTGCCAGCAGCTTGGTGACTAGCGGGAACACCGGGGAGCTGTTTTTT
TRBV27	TRBJ2-3	NA	NA	CASSSTLTDTQYF	TGTGCCAGCAGTTCGACCCTCACAGATACGCAGTATTTT
TRBV20-1	TRBJ2-5	NA	NA	CSVRIRETQYF	TGCAGTGTTCGGATCAGGGAGACCCAGTACTTC
TRBV29-1	TRBJ2-7	NA	NA	CSVETTSYEQYF	TGCAGCGTTGAAACTACATCCTACGAGCAGTACTTC
TRBV20-1	TRBJ2-5	NA	NA	CSARGRLEETQYF	TGCAGTGCTAGAGGCAGGTTGGAAGAGACCCAGTACTTC
TRBV20-1	TRBJ1-1	NA	NA	CSAKTGPSEAFF	TGCAGTGCTAAAACAGGGCCATCCGAAGCTTTCTTT
TRBV12-3/TRBV12-4	TRBJ1-1	NA	NA	CASTYHTEAFF	TGTGCCAGCACCTATCACACTGAAGCTTTCTTT
TRBV29-1	TRBJ1-2	once	TRBD1	CSVSGQGGFRDGYTF	TGCAGCGTCTCGGGACAGGGAGGATTCCGTGACGGCTACACCTTC
TRBV7-2	TRBJ2-7	NA	NA	CASSLGLDYEQYF	TGTGCCAGCAGCTTGGGCCTCGACTACGAGCAGTACTTC
TRBV11-2	TRBJ2-3	NA	TRBD1	CASSLTGTDTQYF	TGTGCCAGCAGCTTGACAGGGACAGATACGCAGTATTTT
TRBV20-1	TRBJ2-1	NA	NA	CSAARIRDLARNEQFF	TGCAGTGCTGCTCGCATAAGAGATCTAGCGCGCAATGAGCAGTTCTTC
TRBV6-6	TRBJ2-1	once	NA	CASSPPAENEQFF	TGTGCCAGCAGCCCCCCAGCGGAGAATGAGCAGTTCTTC
TRBV29-1	TRBJ2-5	NA	NA	CSVDGPRYQETQYF	TGCAGCGTTGACGGACCCAGGTACCAAGAGACCCAGTACTTC
TRBV25-1	TRBJ1-2	NA	NA	CASSEYAALGGYTF	TGTGCCAGCAGTGAGTATGCGGCACTGGGTGGCTACACCTTC
TRBV13	TRBJ1-2	NA	NA	CASSLRGDYGYTF	TGTGCCAGCAGCTTAAGGGGCGACTATGGCTACACCTTC
TRBV30	TRBJ2-3	NA	NA	CAWKRRGTDTQYF	TGTGCCTGGAAACGGCGTGGCACAGATACGCAGTATTTT
TRBV20-1	TRBJ2-2	NA	NA	CSAREGFTGELFF	TGCAGTGCTAGAGAGGGGTTCACCGGGGAGCTGTTTTTT
TRBV6-5	TRBJ1-6	NA	NA	CASSYDSRLNSPLHF	TGTGCCAGCAGTTACGACAGTCGGCTGAATTCACCCCTCCACTTT
TRBV29-1	TRBJ2-7	NA	NA	CSAWSTGSYEQYF	TGCAGCGCCTGGTCGACTGGATCCTACGAGCAGTACTTC
TRBV24-1	TRBJ1-2	NA	NA	CATSDSGTSYGYTF	TGTGCCACCAGTGACAGCGGGACAAGTTATGGCTACACCTTC
TRBV9	TRBJ2-7	NA	NA	CASSVRDSRQYF	TGTGCCAGCAGCGTAAGGGACTCTCGGCAGTACTTC
TRBV18	TRBJ2-3	NA	NA	CASSSLDSTDTQYF	TGTGCCAGCTCATCATTAGACAGCACAGATACGCAGTATTTT
TRBV23-1	TRBJ2-5	NA	NA	CASSRTRDPYWETQYF	TGCGCCAGCAGCCGAACCCGGGACCCTTATTGGGAGACCCAGTACTTC